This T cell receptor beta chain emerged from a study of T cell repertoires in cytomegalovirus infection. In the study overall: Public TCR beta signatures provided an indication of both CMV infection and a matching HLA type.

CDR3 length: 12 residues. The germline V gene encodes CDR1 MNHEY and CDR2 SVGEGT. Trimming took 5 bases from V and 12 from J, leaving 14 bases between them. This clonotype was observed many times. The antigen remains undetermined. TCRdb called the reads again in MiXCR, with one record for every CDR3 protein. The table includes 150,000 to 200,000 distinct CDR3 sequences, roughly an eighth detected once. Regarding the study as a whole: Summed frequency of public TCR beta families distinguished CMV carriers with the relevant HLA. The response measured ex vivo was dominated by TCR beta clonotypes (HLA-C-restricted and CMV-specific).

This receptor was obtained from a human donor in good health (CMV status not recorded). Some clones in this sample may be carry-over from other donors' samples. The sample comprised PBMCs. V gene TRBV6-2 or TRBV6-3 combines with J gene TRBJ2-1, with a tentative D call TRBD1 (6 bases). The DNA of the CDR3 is TGTGCCAGCAGTAAAAGACAGGTCGGGCAGTTCTTC. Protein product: CASSKRQVGQFF.